The 5 T cell receptor beta chains in this list originate from one sample, sequenced in a study of cytomegalovirus exposure and HLA in healthy donors. Use of 60 Vbeta and 13 Jbeta primers characterized the PCR. The table came from immunoSEQ multiplex PCR; TCRdb's copy has only in-frame clones and leaves some out. The data show around 110,000 clones, with 79% seen just once and about 4.5% held by the top ten. The sample taken for sequencing was PBMCs. These receptors were taken from a man aged 25 to 45 in good health and CMV-seropositive.

V usage is TRBV10-3 and J usage is TRBJ2-7, with D perhaps matching TRBD1 (5 bases). The CDR3 runs 13 residues. V lost 3 bases and J 5 bases, leaving 11 bases between the germline ends. Per germline, CDR1 ENHRY and CDR2 SYGVKD. This chain's CDR3 is CAISEGQGNEQYF. CDR3 sequence (DNA): TGTGCCATCAGTGAAGGGCAGGGTAACGAGCAGTACTTC.

The chain couples TRBV19 to TRBJ2-1; D is unresolved. This CDR3 is built from 15 residues. Per the germline V gene, CDR1 is LNHDA and CDR2 is SQIVND (reference sequence). V was cut by 2 bases and J by 0 bases, with 8 bases left in between. The CDR3 bases are TGTGCCAGTAGTATATTCGGAGCCTCCTACAATGAGCAGTTCTTC. Encoded protein: CASSIFGASYNEQFF.

The V call is TRBV6-5, the J call TRBJ1-1, with D perhaps matching TRBD1 (5 bases). The CDR3 spans 12 residues. Trimming took 6 bases from V and 8 from J, leaving 13 bases between them. From germline, CDR1 is MNHEY and CDR2 SVGAGI. The chain's CDR3 is CASRSGGQEAFF. Written as DNA, the CDR3 is TGTGCCAGCAGAAGCGGGGGTCAAGAAGCTTTCTTT.

The chain couples TRBV2 to TRBJ1-2; 8 bases align to TRBD1. Germline CDR1 is SNHLY and CDR2 is FYNNEI. J was trimmed by 8 bases and V by 5 bases; bases with no gene match: 7. The CDR3 is 13 amino acids. CDR3 in DNA: TGTGCCAGCAGTTACAGGGGGACCGGCGGCTACACCTTC. Translation: CASSYRGTGGYTF.

The rearrangement joins TRBV6-4 to TRBJ2-1; 7 bases line up with TRBD2. There are 13 residues in the CDR3. The V segment lost 4 bases and the J segment 10 bases; nucleotides outside the gene matches: 7. Germline lookup yields CDR1 MRHNA and CDR2 SNTAGT. The CDR3 DNA sequence: TGTGCCAGCAGTGGGTTTCAGCGGGGCGAGCAGTTCTTC. Protein product: CASSGFQRGEQFF.